This record looks at one T cell receptor beta chain sequence and its context. Everyone who took part was roughly 18 to 100 years old, and they came from 24 US areas. The data derive from a study of blood T cell repertoires in COVID-19. Per the original data handling: Reference gene primer amplification in the assay estimated nucleated cell counts. Using immunoSEQ multiplex PCR, the repertoire was profiled, and TCRdb retains in-frame clones only, with some absent. Clone size and the V and J calls come from that table; the DNA yielded D and trimming. The sample contains approximately 260,000 clones, around nine tenths of which appear only once. The CDR3 totals 14 residues. Germline V gene data show CDR1 as LGHDT and CDR2 as YNNKEL (reference sequence). Trimming took 0 bases from V and 7 from J, leaving 12 bases between them.

The TCR was taken from a woman aged 18-29 years who had recovered from COVID-19. The chain couples TRBV3-1 (or the pseudogene TRBV3-2) to TRBJ1-2; tentative D call: TRBD1 (5 bases). What was sequenced was PBMCs or T cells enriched from blood (not recorded which). For the CDR3, the DNA is TGTGCCAGCAGCCAAGATACCGTGGGGGGTGGCTACACCTTC. Translated, it gives CASSQDTVGGGYTF.